This is a list of T cell receptor beta chains from one sample in a study of identical twins. TCRdb processed the 5' RACE reads anew with MiXCR; each CDR3 protein has one entry. The sample lists around 570,000 distinct CDR3 sequences; around 9.6% were seen once. In addition, the sample was reused for a study of yellow fever vaccine responses in identical twins.

Material: PBMCs. These receptors all come from a young woman in good health. CDR3s include the opening cysteine and the closing phenylalanine or tryptophan. D genes are given only for firm matches. Expanded clones are given a class, and other clones once, few, many or no size at all.

D gene: .
CDR3 length: 14
V gene: TRBV20-1
J gene: TRBJ1-1
clone size: many
CDR3 DNA: TGCAGTGCTAGGAAGGACAGTTCAAACACTGAAGCTTTCTTT
CDR3 protein: CSARKDSSNTEAFF

D gene: TRBD1
CDR3 length: 15
V gene: TRBV7-3
J gene: TRBJ2-5
clone size: few
CDR3 DNA: TGTGCCAGCAGCTTAGGGACAGGGTATCGAGAGACCCAGTACTTC
CDR3 protein: CASSLGTGYRETQYF

D gene: .
CDR3 length: 12
V gene: TRBV29-1
J gene: TRBJ2-7
clone size: few
CDR3 DNA: TGCAGCGTTGATACGGGGGGCGGCGAGCAGTACTTC
CDR3 protein: CSVDTGGGEQYF

D gene: .
CDR3 length: 13
V gene: TRBV25-1
J gene: TRBJ1-4
clone size: few
CDR3 DNA: TGTGCCAGCAGTAAGGGGTCTCATGAAAAACTGTTTTTT
CDR3 protein: CASSKGSHEKLFF

D gene: .
CDR3 length: 13
V gene: TRBV20-1
J gene: TRBJ2-7
clone size: many
CDR3 DNA: TGCAGTGCGAGACAAAGGGAATCCTACGAGCAGTACTTC
CDR3 protein: CSARQRESYEQYF

D gene: .
CDR3 length: 10
V gene: TRBV29-1
J gene: TRBJ2-2
clone size: many
CDR3 DNA: TGCAGCGCCCGAGACGGGGAGCTGTTTTTT
CDR3 protein: CSARDGELFF

D gene: TRBD1
CDR3 length: 15
V gene: TRBV9
J gene: TRBJ1-2
clone size: many
CDR3 DNA: TGTGCCAGCAGCGTAGATGGACAGGGGAACTATGGCTACACCTTC
CDR3 protein: CASSVDGQGNYGYTF

D gene: .
CDR3 length: 17
V gene: TRBV14
J gene: TRBJ2-7
clone size: .
CDR3 DNA: TGTGCCAGCAGCCACGTAGGGGGGTCGGTTCCTCTCTACGAGCAGTACTTC
CDR3 protein: CASSHVGGSVPLYEQYF

D gene: .
CDR3 length: 15
V gene: TRBV3-1
J gene: TRBJ2-3
clone size: many
CDR3 DNA: TGTGCCAGCAGCCAAGATAGGACGTACACAGATACGCAGTATTTT
CDR3 protein: CASSQDRTYTDTQYF

D gene: .
CDR3 length: 15
V gene: TRBV25-1
J gene: TRBJ1-6
clone size: many
CDR3 DNA: TGTGCCAGCAGTGATCCCCACCTGGATAATTCACCCCTCCACTTT
CDR3 protein: CASSDPHLDNSPLHF

D gene: .
CDR3 length: 14
V gene: TRBV25-1
J gene: TRBJ2-7
clone size: .
CDR3 DNA: TGTGCCAGCAGTGACGCAGAGAGCTCCTACGAGCAGTACTTC
CDR3 protein: CASSDAESSYEQYF

D gene: .
CDR3 length: 15
V gene: TRBV18
J gene: TRBJ2-5
clone size: .
CDR3 DNA: TGTGCCAGCTCACCACTGACGGGGGTCCAAGAGACCCAGTACTTC
CDR3 protein: CASSPLTGVQETQYF

D gene: TRBD2
CDR3 length: 18
V gene: TRBV4-2
J gene: TRBJ2-1
clone size: many
CDR3 DNA: TGTGCCAGCAGCCAATCGACTAGCGGGGCGTTCGGGGGTAATGAGCAGTTCTTC
CDR3 protein: CASSQSTSGAFGGNEQFF

D gene: TRBD2
CDR3 length: 17
V gene: TRBV5-5
J gene: TRBJ2-5
clone size: .
CDR3 DNA: TGTGCCAGCAGCTTGGCTAGCGGGATGACGTACCAAGAGACCCAGTACTTC
CDR3 protein: CASSLASGMTYQETQYF

D gene: TRBD1
CDR3 length: 15
V gene: TRBV29-1
J gene: TRBJ2-5
clone size: few
CDR3 DNA: TGCAGCGTCCGCCCCGGGACAGCCACCCAAGAGACCCAGTACTTC
CDR3 protein: CSVRPGTATQETQYF

D gene: .
CDR3 length: 18
V gene: TRBV7-2
J gene: TRBJ2-1
clone size: few
CDR3 DNA: TGTGCCAGCAGCTTAACGGGGGCGGGCCTGGTTAAATACAATGAGCAGTTCTTC
CDR3 protein: CASSLTGAGLVKYNEQFF

D gene: TRBD2
CDR3 length: 15
V gene: TRBV5-1
J gene: TRBJ2-7
clone size: .
CDR3 DNA: TGCGCCAGCAGCTTGGGAAGCGGGGCCACCTACGAGCAGTACTTC
CDR3 protein: CASSLGSGATYEQYF

D gene: .
CDR3 length: 15
V gene: TRBV28
J gene: TRBJ2-1
clone size: .
CDR3 DNA: TGTGCCAGCAGTTTAGCCGCGGAAGGTAGGAATGAGCAGTTCTTC
CDR3 protein: CASSLAAEGRNEQFF

D gene: .
CDR3 length: 13
V gene: TRBV4-2
J gene: TRBJ2-7
clone size: .
CDR3 DNA: TGTGCCAGCAGCCCGTTGACTAGGGACGAGCAGTACTTC
CDR3 protein: CASSPLTRDEQYF

D gene: .
CDR3 length: 14
V gene: TRBV6-5
J gene: TRBJ2-7
clone size: many
CDR3 DNA: TGTGCCAGCAGTTACTCGCGACAGCCTAGGGAGCAGTACTTC
CDR3 protein: CASSYSRQPREQYF

D gene: .
CDR3 length: 13
V gene: TRBV7-2
J gene: TRBJ2-3
clone size: many
CDR3 DNA: TGTGCCAGCAGCTTGGGGATACCAGATACGCAGTATTTT
CDR3 protein: CASSLGIPDTQYF

D gene: .
CDR3 length: 13
V gene: TRBV29-1
J gene: TRBJ2-7
clone size: few
CDR3 DNA: TGCAGCGTTGCCCGGGACATCTCCTACGAGCAGTACTTC
CDR3 protein: CSVARDISYEQYF

D gene: TRBD2
CDR3 length: 14
V gene: TRBV28
J gene: TRBJ2-1
clone size: .
CDR3 DNA: TGTGCCAGCAGTTCGCTAGCGGGAGGTGATGAGCAGTTCTTC
CDR3 protein: CASSSLAGGDEQFF

D gene: TRBD1
CDR3 length: 15
V gene: TRBV4-3
J gene: TRBJ2-7
clone size: few
CDR3 DNA: TGCGCCAGCAGCCAGCGGACAGGGGGGGTCTACGAGCAGTACTTC
CDR3 protein: CASSQRTGGVYEQYF

D gene: TRBD1
CDR3 length: 15
V gene: TRBV14
J gene: TRBJ1-2
clone size: few
CDR3 DNA: TGTGCCAGCAGCCCTAGGACAGGGGGACACTATGGCTACACCTTC
CDR3 protein: CASSPRTGGHYGYTF

D gene: TRBD1
CDR3 length: 13
V gene: TRBV10-2
J gene: TRBJ2-5
clone size: many
CDR3 DNA: TGCGCCAGCAGCCAGGACAGGGAAGAGACCCAGTACTTC
CDR3 protein: CASSQDREETQYF

D gene: .
CDR3 length: 18
V gene: TRBV11-1
J gene: TRBJ2-2
clone size: few
CDR3 DNA: TGTGCCAGCAGCCCCAGGGATGCGGATCCTTCGAACACCGGGGAGCTGTTTTTT
CDR3 protein: CASSPRDADPSNTGELFF

D gene: .
CDR3 length: 15
V gene: TRBV7-2
J gene: TRBJ2-3
clone size: many
CDR3 DNA: TGTGCCAGCAGCTTCCAGCGCACTAGCACAGATACGCAGTATTTT
CDR3 protein: CASSFQRTSTDTQYF

D gene: TRBD1
CDR3 length: 13
V gene: TRBV5-6
J gene: TRBJ2-5
clone size: .
CDR3 DNA: TGTGCCAGCAGCGCCCGACAGGGCGAGACCCAGTACTTC
CDR3 protein: CASSARQGETQYF

D gene: .
CDR3 length: 13
V gene: TRBV3-1
J gene: TRBJ1-5
clone size: few
CDR3 DNA: TGTGCCAGCAGCCAATTCGGGGACCAGCCCCAGCATTTT
CDR3 protein: CASSQFGDQPQHF

D gene: .
CDR3 length: 17
V gene: TRBV4-1
J gene: TRBJ2-7
clone size: few
CDR3 DNA: TGCGCCAGCAGCCAAGCCAAGCGGGACAGCCGCTTTCACGAGCAGTACTTC
CDR3 protein: CASSQAKRDSRFHEQYF

D gene: TRBD2
CDR3 length: 14
V gene: TRBV29-1
J gene: TRBJ2-5
clone size: many
CDR3 DNA: TGCAGCGCCGGGGGGTGGATCACCCAAGAGACCCAGTACTTC
CDR3 protein: CSAGGWITQETQYF

D gene: TRBD1
CDR3 length: 12
V gene: TRBV20-1
J gene: TRBJ1-4
clone size: many
CDR3 DNA: TGCAGCGGCCAGGGGGCTGGGGAAAAACTGTTTTTT
CDR3 protein: CSGQGAGEKLFF

D gene: TRBD2
CDR3 length: 14
V gene: TRBV29-1
J gene: TRBJ2-5
clone size: many
CDR3 DNA: TGCAGCGCTAGGACTAGCGGCCGCCAAGAGACCCAGTACTTC
CDR3 protein: CSARTSGRQETQYF

D gene: .
CDR3 length: 16
V gene: TRBV15
J gene: TRBJ2-1
clone size: .
CDR3 DNA: TGTGCCACCAGCAGAGATCCAGTCGGGACTTACAATGAGCAGTTCTTC
CDR3 protein: CATSRDPVGTYNEQFF

D gene: .
CDR3 length: 15
V gene: TRBV2
J gene: TRBJ2-7
clone size: .
CDR3 DNA: TGTGCCAGCAGTGGGATATGGACGGTTACCTACGAGCAGTACTTC
CDR3 protein: CASSGIWTVTYEQYF

D gene: TRBD1
CDR3 length: 19
V gene: TRBV11-1
J gene: TRBJ2-3
clone size: few
CDR3 DNA: TGTGCCAGCAGCTTTCCCCAACCCCGGGACAGGGATAACAGGGATACGCAGTATTTT
CDR3 protein: CASSFPQPRDRDNRDTQYF

D gene: .
CDR3 length: 15
V gene: TRBV15
J gene: TRBJ2-7
clone size: .
CDR3 DNA: TGTGCCACCAGCAGAGCTGGCGCAGGGACCTACGAGCAGTACTTC
CDR3 protein: CATSRAGAGTYEQYF

D gene: TRBD2
CDR3 length: 15
V gene: TRBV5-1
J gene: TRBJ2-1
clone size: many
CDR3 DNA: TGCGCCAGCAGAGGGACTAGCGGGGGGGCGGAGGAGCAGTTCTTC
CDR3 protein: CASRGTSGGAEEQFF

D gene: .
CDR3 length: 14
V gene: TRBV15
J gene: TRBJ2-7
clone size: few
CDR3 DNA: TGTGCCACCAGCAATGGGGGAGCCCGCTACGAGCAGTACTTC
CDR3 protein: CATSNGGARYEQYF

D gene: .
CDR3 length: 13
V gene: TRBV29-1
J gene: TRBJ2-7
clone size: few
CDR3 DNA: TGCAGCGTTCGGGACATCCTCCCCCCCGAGCAGTACTTC
CDR3 protein: CSVRDILPPEQYF

D gene: .
CDR3 length: 13
V gene: TRBV20-1
J gene: TRBJ2-7
clone size: .
CDR3 DNA: TGCAGTGCTAGAATGAGGTCGGAGGGGGAGCAGTACTTC
CDR3 protein: CSARMRSEGEQYF

D gene: TRBD2
CDR3 length: 20
V gene: TRBV13
J gene: TRBJ2-1
clone size: .
CDR3 DNA: TGTGCCAGCAGCTTAACTTTTCGGACTAGCGGGGGGAATTCCTACAATGAGCAGTTCTTC
CDR3 protein: CASSLTFRTSGGNSYNEQFF

D gene: .
CDR3 length: 18
V gene: TRBV5-1
J gene: TRBJ2-1
clone size: .
CDR3 DNA: TGCGCCAGCAGCTTGGCCGTGGTCGGGAGAGGCTCCTACAATGAGCAGTTCTTC
CDR3 protein: CASSLAVVGRGSYNEQFF

D gene: .
CDR3 length: 14
V gene: TRBV24-1
J gene: TRBJ2-7
clone size: many
CDR3 DNA: TGTGCCACCAGTCAAGGACAGAAGTCCTACGAGCAGTACTTC
CDR3 protein: CATSQGQKSYEQYF

D gene: TRBD1
CDR3 length: 17
V gene: TRBV15
J gene: TRBJ2-1
clone size: few
CDR3 DNA: TGTGCCACCAGCGCACGGCGTCCGGGACAGGGTAGCAATGAGCAGTTCTTC
CDR3 protein: CATSARRPGQGSNEQFF

D gene: .
CDR3 length: 14
V gene: TRBV7-7
J gene: TRBJ2-5
clone size: few
CDR3 DNA: TGTGCTAGCAGCTCAGGGACTTTGGGAGAGACCCAGTACTTC
CDR3 protein: CASSSGTLGETQYF

D gene: TRBD1
CDR3 length: 15
V gene: TRBV5-5
J gene: TRBJ2-5
clone size: few
CDR3 DNA: TGTGCCAGCAGCGGGGGACAGGGGGATCAAGAGACCCAGTACTTC
CDR3 protein: CASSGGQGDQETQYF

D gene: TRBD2
CDR3 length: 16
V gene: TRBV5-6
J gene: TRBJ2-3
clone size: many
CDR3 DNA: TGTGCCAGCAGCTTGGCAGGGACTAGCGGGGGGGCGGCGCAGTATTTT
CDR3 protein: CASSLAGTSGGAAQYF

D gene: TRBD2
CDR3 length: 13
V gene: TRBV5-1
J gene: TRBJ2-1
clone size: many
CDR3 DNA: TGCGCCAGCAGCCTAACACGGGGGGGTGAGCAGTTCTTC
CDR3 protein: CASSLTRGGEQFF

D gene: TRBD1
CDR3 length: 14
V gene: TRBV6-1
J gene: TRBJ2-2
clone size: few
CDR3 DNA: TGTGCCAGCGGACTTCGACAGGGTAACGGGGAGCTGTTTTTT
CDR3 protein: CASGLRQGNGELFF

D gene: .
CDR3 length: 14
V gene: TRBV4-2
J gene: TRBJ2-7
clone size: few
CDR3 DNA: TGTGCCAGCAGCCCTTCGGACAGAAACTACGAGCAGTACTTC
CDR3 protein: CASSPSDRNYEQYF

D gene: .
CDR3 length: 15
V gene: TRBV2
J gene: TRBJ2-3
clone size: .
CDR3 DNA: TGTGCCAGCAGTGAATGGGGCGTGGGCACAGATACGCAGTATTTT
CDR3 protein: CASSEWGVGTDTQYF

D gene: TRBD2
CDR3 length: 18
V gene: TRBV7-8
J gene: TRBJ2-5
clone size: few
CDR3 DNA: TGTGCCAGCAGCTCCCCACCCCCGGGACTATCCCCTCGGGAGACCCAGTACTTC
CDR3 protein: CASSSPPPGLSPRETQYF

D gene: .
CDR3 length: 15
V gene: TRBV20-1
J gene: TRBJ2-1
clone size: few
CDR3 DNA: TGCAGTGCTAGATCTCTTCATAGCTCCTACAATGAGCAGTTCTTC
CDR3 protein: CSARSLHSSYNEQFF